This T cell receptor (beta chain) originates from a study of vaccination and CD4 T cells after COVID-19. Findings and caveats of the study: Relatively few convalescent patients were studied, without early post-infection timepoints.

On this clonotype: Its target is unknown.

V lost 6 bases to trimming and J lost 2 bases, with 11 bases between them. The CDR3 is 13 amino acids. The germline CDR1 and CDR2 sequences are MNHNS and SASEGT. Treatment of the sample: approximately 10-day PBMC culture with coronavirus spike peptide pools or control peptides (ViraFEST assay). CD4+ T cells that had been cultured provided DNA sequenced with the Oncomine TCR Beta short-read assay. One entry per CDR3 protein results from TCRdb running MiXCR on the PCR reads. The data contain around 20,000 distinct CDR3 sequences, roughly 47% of them seen just once; the ten biggest clones take up 20% to 30%.

The source is a human donor who had recovered from COVID-19. The material was CD4+ T cells from blood, cultured in vitro, obtained before SARS-CoV-2 vaccination. This chain links TRBV6-1 with TRBJ2-7; no definite D call. CDR3 bases: TGTGCCAGCAGCACAGCCTTCACCTACGAGCAGTACTTC. Translation gives CASSTAFTYEQYF.